The sequence of this TCR beta chain was determined in a study of identifying expanded T cells in peripheral blood. Findings and caveats of the study: Two-week clone count variance significantly increased as total template count grew. Technical replicates showed around 1.2 changed clones; roughly two weeks roughly 18; four weeks 19.

Profiled with immunoSEQ multiplex PCR; TCRdb holds only in-frame clones, not every one. There are approximately 85,000 clones in the sample; approximately 90% occur only once, and roughly 19% lies in the top ten. With regard to this clone: The antigen is unknown.

Germline CDR1 reads MNHNS; CDR2 reads SASEGT. Trimming cost V 6 bases and J 1 base, with 15 bases left between them. This CDR3 comprises 15 residues. During the collection period, no donor immune events like infections were recorded. The chain uses TRBV6-1 and TRBJ1-1; D remains ambiguous. The sequenced sample consisted of blood. The receptor's source is a person aged 18 to 75 in good health. The CDR3 nucleotides are TGTGCCAGCAGCCTCACGCTCCTAAGGAACACTGAAGCTTTCTTT. This codes for CASSLTLLRNTEAFF.